A single sample is the source of the 14 T cell receptor beta chains below, sequenced in a study of molecular identifiers for immune sequencing clone quantification. TCRdb independently ran MiXCR on the PCR reads; one entry per CDR3 protein. Of over 85,000 distinct CDR3 sequences listed, around 30% are singletons. The sample taken for sequencing was naive CD8+ T cells from blood, with Jurkat cell RNA spiked in. Subset noted: FACS-sorted CD8+CD4-CCR7+CD45RA+ naive T cells. The receptors were gathered from a human donor in good health. Some libraries in this study had Jurkat cell RNA spiked in.

This clonotype occurred a few times. The gene calls are TRBV6-2 or TRBV6-3 and TRBJ2-7; 9 bases are a match to TRBD2. The V and J ends lost 7 bases and 1 base, in that order; junction bases with no gene match: 5. The CDR3 spans 14 residues. Germline V gene data show CDR1 as MNHEY and CDR2 as SVGEGT. The CDR3 loop is CASTEAGGSYEQYF. As DNA, the CDR3 is TGTGCCAGCACCGAAGCGGGAGGTTCCTACGAGCAGTACTTC.

This clonotype was seen once. No conserved phenylalanine or tryptophan is present at the end of the CDR3, so a read error is the likely explanation. The V call is TRBV12-3 or TRBV12-4, the J call TRBJ2-7; possible D gene TRBD2, 6 bases. Trimming removed 6 bases at V and 0 bases at J, with 12 bases between. CDR3 size: 14 residues. The CDR3 nucleotides are TGTGCCAGCAGCCTAGCGTTAAGCTCCTACGAGCAGTACATC. Its translation is CASSLALSSYEQYI.

This clonotype was detected only a few times. The chain recombines TRBV12-3 or TRBV12-4 with TRBJ2-3, with D maybe TRBD2 (7 bases). This CDR3 spans 16 amino acids. V shed 4 bases and J shed 3 bases, with 17 bases lying between them. CDR3 DNA: TGTGCCAGCAGTTCCCCGGGGGGCGTCCAGACAGATACGCAGTATTTT. Its translation is CASSSPGGVQTDTQYF.

About this clonotype itself: The junction differs from germline at one of its ends, possibly a read error. This chain joins TRBV28 and TRBJ2-3; a weak D match, TRBD2 (5 bases). The germline V gene encodes CDR1 MDHEN and CDR2 SYDVKM. The CDR3 contains 16 residues. In DNA, the CDR3 is TGTGCCAGCAGTTTAATCCGGGATGAGCTCACAGATACGCAGAATTTT. The encoded protein is CASSLIRDELTDTQNF.

There are a few counts of this clonotype. The chain recombines TRBV21-1 with TRBJ1-1; the listed D gene, TRBD1, was not tested against the DNA. TRBV21-1 is assigned pseudogene status. This CDR3 is 14 amino acids long. CDR3 DNA sequence: TGTGCCAGCAGCAACAGGGGGCTGAACACTGAAGCTTTCTTT. Translating gives CASSNRGLNTEAFF.

This clonotype was recorded a few times. The J gene is TRBJ2-3, the V gene TRBV28, with D perhaps TRBD2 (5 bases). The CDR3 has 14 amino acids. CDR1 is MDHEN, CDR2 SYDVKM, per germline. Trimming removed 6 bases at V and 4 bases at J, with 14 bases between. CDR3 sequence reads: CASSLSGNPDTQYF. CDR3 DNA: TGTGCCAGCAGCCTGAGCGGCAACCCAGATACGCAGTATTTT.

This clonotype was observed a handful of times. The chain is built from TRBV5-5 and TRBJ2-2; TRBD1 matches 9 bases. Germline assignment: CDR1 SGHKS and CDR2 YYEKEE (reference sequence). The CDR3 loop spans 16 amino acids. V gave up 3 bases and J gave up 4 bases; unmatched junction bases: 7. The CDR3: CASSWPGQGGTGELFF. In nucleotides, the CDR3 is TGTGCCAGCAGCTGGCCGGGACAGGGAGGCACCGGGGAGCTGTTTTTT.

About this clonotype: This may be a read error, as it is one base from a much larger clone. The J gene is TRBJ1-5, the V gene TRBV6-5, with D perhaps TRBD1 (6 bases). V was cut by 0 bases and J by 4 bases, with 13 bases left in between. This CDR3 is built from 16 residues. Per the germline V gene, CDR1 is MNHEY and CDR2 is SVGAGI. The CDR3 bases are TGTGCCAGCAGTTACTCTTGGGGACATCCTAATCAGCCCCAGCATTTT. Translation gives CASSYSWGHPNQPQHF.

Sample share makes this clonotype medium-sized. The chain's CDR3 is CASSLVPDRGAYDYGYTF. In nucleotides, the CDR3 is TGTGCCAGCAGCTTAGTCCCGGACAGGGGGGCTTACGACTATGGCTACACCTTC. The rearrangement joins TRBV7-2 to TRBJ1-2; 10 bases are a match to TRBD1. Germline trimming cut 1 base from V and 3 bases from J; bases unmatched to any gene: 11. The CDR3 extends over 18 amino acids. Germline CDR1 SGHTA, CDR2 FQGNSA.

There are a few counts of this clonotype. The chain couples TRBV12-5 to TRBJ2-3, with D possibly being TRBD2 (6 bases). The CDR3 has 16 residues. Trimming shortened V by 3 bases and J by 6 bases, and 19 bases separated the two germline ends. Germline CDR1 and CDR2: LGHNT and FRNRAP. The CDR3 protein is CASGFLGTPGRDTQYF. The CDR3 DNA reads as TGTGCTAGTGGTTTCCTCGGGACTCCCGGCAGGGATACGCAGTATTTT.

The table lists this clonotype with many counts. This chain links TRBV13 with TRBJ2-7; TRBD1 matches 8 bases. The CDR3 is made up of 14 amino acids. The junction had 3 bases not matched to a gene; V was cut back by 5 bases and J by 0 bases. CDR1 is PRHDT and CDR2 is FYEKMQ in the germline V gene (reference sequence). CDR3 nucleotides: TGTGCCAGCAGCCTGGGACAGGACTCCTACGAGCAGTACTTC. It codes for CASSLGQDSYEQYF.

A word on this clonotype: One end of the junction varies from germline; a read error may be responsible. CDR3 loop: CASCIGTRSRDQPQHF. In DNA, the CDR3 is TGTGCCAGTTGTATTGGTACAAGGTCGAGGGATCAGCCCCAGCATTTT. The rearrangement joins TRBV19 to TRBJ1-5; D call uncertain. The length of the CDR3 is 16 residues. Germline V gene lookup returns CDR1 LNHDA and CDR2 SQIVND (reference sequence).

This clonotype was picked up a small number of times. The chain couples TRBV20-1 to TRBJ1-3, with 8 bases that match TRBD1. V shed 4 bases and J 0 bases; nucleotides not matched to a gene: 2. This CDR3 region has 14 residues. Germline V CDR1 and CDR2: DFQATT, SNEGSKA (reference sequence). CDR3 DNA sequence: TGCAGTGCTAACAGGGGGAACTCTGGAAACACCATATATTTT. It yields the protein CSANRGNSGNTIYF.

About this clonotype itself: A read error may be the cause here, since a much bigger clone is one base away. This chain uses TRBV4-1 with TRBJ1-2; the D gene is possibly TRBD1 (6 bases). There are 14 residues in the CDR3. Germline values: CDR1 MGHRA, CDR2 YSYEKL. The V gene lost 4 bases and the J gene lost 2 bases, with 11 bases spanning the gap. CDR3: CASSRRTANYGYTF. The CDR3, as DNA: TGCGCCAGCAGCCGGAGGACAGCCAACTATGGCTACACCTTC.